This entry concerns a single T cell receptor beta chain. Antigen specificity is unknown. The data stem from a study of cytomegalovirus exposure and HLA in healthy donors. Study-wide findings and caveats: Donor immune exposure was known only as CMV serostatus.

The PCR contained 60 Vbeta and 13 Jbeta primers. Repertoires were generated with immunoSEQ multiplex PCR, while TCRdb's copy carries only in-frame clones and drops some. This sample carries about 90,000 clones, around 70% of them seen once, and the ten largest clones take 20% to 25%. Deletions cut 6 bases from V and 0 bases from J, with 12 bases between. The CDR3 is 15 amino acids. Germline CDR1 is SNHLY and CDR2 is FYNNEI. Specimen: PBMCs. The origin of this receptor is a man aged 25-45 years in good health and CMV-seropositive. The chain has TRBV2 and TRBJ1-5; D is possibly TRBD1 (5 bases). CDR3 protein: CASSSVGGSNQPQHF. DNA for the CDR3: TGTGCCAGCAGCTCGGTCGGGGGTAGCAATCAGCCCCAGCATTTT. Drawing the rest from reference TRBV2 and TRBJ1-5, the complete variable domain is EPEVTQTPSHQVTQMGQEVILRCVPISNHLYFYWYRQILGQKVEFLVSFYNNEISEKSEIFDDQFSVERPDGSNFTLKIRSTKLEDSAMYFCASSSVGGSNQPQHFGDGTRLSIL.